These 18 T cell receptor beta chains came from one sample sequenced in a study of blood T cell repertoires in COVID-19. Sequencing was performed with immunoSEQ multiplex PCR; in TCRdb, only in-frame clones are kept and a portion is missing. This table holds fewer than 150,000 clones, approximately 85% found once. The sample comprised peripheral blood. These receptors were taken from a human donor in a cohort sampled during active COVID-19.

The chain links TRBV5-1 to TRBJ2-1; 8 bases are a match to TRBD1. The CDR3 is 17 residues long. CDR1 is SGHRS, CDR2 YFSETQ, per germline. Trimming cost V 2 bases and J 0 bases; bases outside gene matches: 7. The CDR3 reads CASSLATGGSSYNEQFF. The CDR3 DNA is TGCGCCAGCAGCTTAGCCACAGGGGGAAGCTCCTACAATGAGCAGTTCTTC. Variable domain in full (rest from reference TRBV5-1 and TRBJ2-1): KAGVTQTPRYLIKTRGQQVTLSCSPISGHRSVSWYQQTPGQGLQFLFEYFSETQRNKGNFPGRFSGRQFSNSRSEMNVSTLELGDSALYLCASSLATGGSSYNEQFFGPGTRLTVL.

J is TRBJ1-1 and V is TRBV6-5; D call uncertain. Trimming removed 2 bases from V and 4 bases from J, with 8 bases in between. Germline lookup yields CDR1 MNHEY and CDR2 SVGAGI. The CDR3 runs 13 residues. This CDR3 is CASSYTGITEAFF. The CDR3 nucleotides read TGTGCCAGCAGTTACACCGGGATCACTGAAGCTTTCTTT.

The genes are TRBV18 and TRBJ1-1; tentative D call: TRBD1 (5 bases). CDR3 size: 13 residues. V was pared by 4 bases and J by 1 base, with 7 bases between. Germline V gene lookup returns CDR1 KGHSH and CDR2 LQKENI. The CDR3, as DNA: TGTGCCAGCTCACAAGGACAGAACACTGAAGCTTTCTTT. This encodes CASSQGQNTEAFF. Variable domain in full (rest from reference TRBV18 and TRBJ1-1): NAGVMQNPRHLVRRRGQEARLRCSPMKGHSHVYWYRQLPEEGLKFMVYLQKENIIDESGMPKERFSAEFPKEGPSILRIQQVVRGDSAAYFCASSQGQNTEAFFGQGTRLTVV.

The J gene is TRBJ2-1, the V gene TRBV28; TRBD2 aligns across 14 bases. Germline CDR1 is MDHEN and CDR2 is SYDVKM. This CDR3 contains 15 residues. V lost 6 bases and J lost 9; bases outside the gene matches: 7. As DNA, the CDR3 is TGTGCCAGCAGGGGACTAGCGGGAGTGAATAGTGAGCAGTTCTTC. Its translation is CASRGLAGVNSEQFF.

This clone was picked up a small number of times. The chain carries TRBV10-3 and TRBJ2-7; TRBD1 is a possible D gene (5 bases). The CDR3 length is 13 residues. Germline CDR1 and CDR2: ENHRY and SYGVKD. Trimming took 2 bases from V and 6 from J, leaving 11 bases between them. DNA for the CDR3: TGTGCCATCAGTGAGGAAAGGGGTGGCGAGCAGTACGTC. Translation gives CAISEERGGEQYV.

This clone appeared once. The rearrangement joins TRBV27 to TRBJ1-2; 7 bases are a match to TRBD1. Germline lookup yields CDR1 MNHEY and CDR2 SMNVEV (reference sequence). This CDR3 spans 14 amino acids. The V and J ends lost 0 bases and 8 bases, in that order; junction bases with no gene match: 6. The CDR3 loop reads CASSLSSGGPGYTF. In DNA form, the CDR3 reads TGTGCCAGCAGTTTATCCTCAGGGGGACCAGGCTACACCTTC.

This clone was seen more than once but under ten times. The chain recombines TRBV2 with TRBJ1-6; tentatively, D is TRBD1 (6 bases). Trimming took 5 bases from V and 7 from J, leaving 15 bases between them. Germline loops: CDR1 SNHLY, CDR2 FYNNEI. This CDR3 region has 15 residues. The CDR3 region is CASSTAGVGNSPLHF. CDR3 DNA sequence: TGTGCCAGCAGTACAGCAGGGGTGGGGAATTCACCCCTCCACTTT.

This clone appeared once. The chain couples TRBV5-1 to TRBJ1-1; 8 bases are a match to TRBD1. V shed 0 bases, J shed 4 bases, and the junction held 5 bases outside the gene matches. Germline assignment: CDR1 SGHRS and CDR2 YFSETQ. The CDR3 is 15 amino acids. The CDR3 DNA is TGCGCCAGCAGCTTGGTCCCAGGGGGCAGCACTGAAGCTTTCTTT. It encodes CASSLVPGGSTEAFF. The full variable domain, with the rest looked up from reference TRBV5-1 and TRBJ1-1, is KAGVTQTPRYLIKTRGQQVTLSCSPISGHRSVSWYQQTPGQGLQFLFEYFSETQRNKGNFPGRFSGRQFSNSRSEMNVSTLELGDSALYLCASSLVPGGSTEAFFGQGTRLTVV.

The rearrangement links TRBV10-3 to TRBJ2-5; unclear D gene. The CDR3 is 13 residues long. The V end lost 5 bases, the J end lost 7 bases, and 14 bases lay between the germline ends. The germline gives CDR1 ENHRY, CDR2 SYGVKD. For the CDR3, the DNA is TGTGCCATCAGTTCCCCGGGTTTAGCGACCCAGTACTTC. Protein product: CAISSPGLATQYF.

The chain has TRBV11-3 and TRBJ2-1, with D possibly TRBD1 on 5 matching bases. The CDR3 spans 16 residues. Trimming pared 4 bases from V and 0 bases from J, leaving 13 bases between. CDR1 and CDR2 from the germline V gene are SGHNT and YENEEA. CDR3 in DNA: TGTGCCAGCAGCTCCAGGGTCCGGAGCTCCTACAATGAGCAGTTCTTC. This encodes CASSSRVRSSYNEQFF.

V and J are TRBV4-1 and TRBJ2-3; weak D call: TRBD1 (6 bases). The CDR3 consists of 14 residues. Germline assignment: CDR1 MGHRA and CDR2 YSYEKL. V shed 1 base and J shed 4 bases, with 9 bases lying between them. The CDR3: CASSQGQVADTQYF. As DNA, the CDR3 is TGCGCCAGCAGCCAAGGACAGGTGGCAGATACGCAGTATTTT.

The V gene is TRBV5-1, the J gene TRBJ2-3; 8 bases are a match to TRBD2. V lost 3 bases, J lost 0 bases, and 21 bases stayed unmatched. The CDR3 is made up of 21 amino acids. CDR1 is SGHRS and CDR2 is YFSETQ in the germline V gene. The CDR3 spells CASSWDLAGSPTAISTDTQYF. The CDR3 nucleotides are TGCGCCAGCAGCTGGGATTTAGCGGGGTCCCCAACCGCGATAAGCACAGATACGCAGTATTTT.

The chain employs TRBV21-1 and TRBJ2-6; the D segment call TRBD1 is taken from the table without a DNA check. TRBV21-1 is recorded as a pseudogene. The CDR3 sequence is 15 residues long. The CDR3 loop is CASRHRVKGANVLTF. The CDR3 bases are TGTGCCAGCAGACACAGGGTTAAGGGGGCCAACGTCCTGACTTTC.

The V and J genes are TRBV7-2 and TRBJ2-1, with D tentatively TRBD1 (5 bases). V lost 1 base to trimming and J lost 10 bases, with 8 bases between them. The CDR3 totals 12 residues. CDR1 and CDR2 from the germline V gene are SGHTA and FQGNSA. This CDR3 reads CASSLVRGEQFF. The CDR3 region has the DNA TGTGCCAGCAGCTTAGTAAGGGGAGAGCAGTTCTTC.

The genes are TRBV5-6 and TRBJ1-4; 10 bases are a match to TRBD1. Germline values: CDR1 SGHDT, CDR2 YYEEEE. There are 14 residues in the CDR3. The J segment lost 7 bases and the V segment lost 4 bases, leaving 4 bases of the junction unmatched. Written as DNA, the CDR3 is TGTGCCAGCAGCCTAGGGACAGGGGTTGAAAAACTGTTTTTT. Amino acids: CASSLGTGVEKLFF.

The chain links TRBV6-1 to TRBJ1-6; D remains unclear. The CDR3 loop spans 14 amino acids. V was shortened by 1 base and J by 7 bases, with 8 bases between the two germline ends. Germline V gene lookup returns CDR1 MNHNS and CDR2 SASEGT. DNA for the CDR3: TGTGCCAGCAGTGAAGTGATAACAAATTCACCCCTCCACTTT. This sequence encodes CASSEVITNSPLHF.

V is TRBV27 and J is TRBJ1-5, with 8 bases matching TRBD1. Germline V gives CDR1 MNHEY, CDR2 SMNVEV (reference sequence). J was trimmed by 0 bases and V by 6 bases; bases with no gene match: 4. This CDR3 has 15 residues. CDR3 amino acids: CASSGTGDSNQPQHF. Written as DNA, the CDR3 is TGTGCCAGCAGCGGGACAGGCGATAGCAATCAGCCCCAGCATTTT.

This rearrangement joins TRBV2 to TRBJ1-5, with TRBD1 matching 7 bases. Germline V gene sequence: CDR1 SNHLY, CDR2 FYNNEI. V dropped 4 bases and J dropped 7; count of bases not matched to a gene: 7. CDR3 length: 14 amino acids. Written as DNA, the CDR3 is TGTGCCAGCAGTGCCGAGGGCAGGGGGCAGCCCCAGCATTTT. Translation gives CASSAEGRGQPQHF.